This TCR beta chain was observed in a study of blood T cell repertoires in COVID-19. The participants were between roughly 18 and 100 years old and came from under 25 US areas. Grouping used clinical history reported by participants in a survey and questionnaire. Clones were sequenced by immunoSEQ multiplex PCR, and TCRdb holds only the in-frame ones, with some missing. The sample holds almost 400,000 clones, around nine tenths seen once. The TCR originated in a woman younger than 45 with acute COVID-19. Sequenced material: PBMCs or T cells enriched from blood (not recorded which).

The DNA of the CDR3 is TGTGCCAGCAGTTTTATACAGAACACTGAAGCTTTCTTT. The encoded protein is CASSFIQNTEAFF. J is TRBJ1-1 and V is TRBV27, with D uncertain. Deletions cut 3 bases from V and 1 base from J, with 6 bases between. Germline V gene data show CDR1 as MNHEY and CDR2 as SMNVEV (reference sequence). CDR3 length: 13 residues.